This T cell receptor beta chain was sequenced in a study of T cell clones after liver transplantation. The wider study: A pre-transplant mixed lymphocyte reaction with TCRbeta sequencing defined graft-donor-reactive clones followed in post-transplant blood. Without induction therapy, subjects received standard immunosuppression until 12-24 months post-transplant. Findings and caveats of the study: Migration into the graft, not deletion, may explain lost graft donor-reactive T cells. Post-transplant, graft-donor-reactive CD4 TCRbeta sequences in blood dropped significantly in most of the 8 subjects.

Clones were sequenced by immunoSEQ multiplex PCR, and TCRdb holds only the in-frame ones, with some missing. Of about 68,000 clones in the sample, 90% to 95% were seen once. A note on this clone: Its specificity is not known.

The CDR3 contains 13 residues. CDR1 and CDR2 (germline): SGHRS, YFSETQ. Unmatched junction bases numbered 1, after V lost 6 bases and J lost 5 bases. The starting material was CD4+ T cells from blood, obtained roughly 26 months after liver transplant. The sequence was collected from a human patient who received a liver transplant. The graft donor may account for some of the T cells. This chain links TRBV5-1 with TRBJ2-1, with TRBD2 identical over 11 bases. CDR3 loop: CASTGLADNEQFF. As DNA, the CDR3 is TGCGCCAGCACGGGACTAGCGGACAATGAGCAGTTCTTC.